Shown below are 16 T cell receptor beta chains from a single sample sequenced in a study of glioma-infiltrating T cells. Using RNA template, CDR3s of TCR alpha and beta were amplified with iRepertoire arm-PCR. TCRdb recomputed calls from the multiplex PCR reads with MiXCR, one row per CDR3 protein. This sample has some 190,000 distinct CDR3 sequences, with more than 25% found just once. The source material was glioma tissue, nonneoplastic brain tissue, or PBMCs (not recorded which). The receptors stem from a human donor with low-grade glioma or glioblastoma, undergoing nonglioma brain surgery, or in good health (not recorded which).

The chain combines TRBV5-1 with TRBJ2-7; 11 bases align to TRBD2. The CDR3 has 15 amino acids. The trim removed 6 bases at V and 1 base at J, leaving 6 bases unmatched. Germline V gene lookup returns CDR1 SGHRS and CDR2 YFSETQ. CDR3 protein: CASTRLAGQSYEQYF. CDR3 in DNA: TGCGCCAGCACCCGACTAGCGGGGCAATCCTACGAGCAGTACTTC.

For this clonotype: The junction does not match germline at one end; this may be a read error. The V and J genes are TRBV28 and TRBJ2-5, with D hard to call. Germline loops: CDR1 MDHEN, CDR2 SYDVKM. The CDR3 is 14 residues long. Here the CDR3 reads CSSISLLRQETQYF. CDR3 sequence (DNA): TGTTCCAGCATTTCACTACTCCGCCAAGAGACCCAGTACTTC.

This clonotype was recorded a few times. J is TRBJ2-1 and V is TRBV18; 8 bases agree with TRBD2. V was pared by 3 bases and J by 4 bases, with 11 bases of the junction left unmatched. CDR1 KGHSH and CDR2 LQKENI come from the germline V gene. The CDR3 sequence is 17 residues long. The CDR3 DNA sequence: TGTGCCAGCTCACCCGGGGCAGCGGGAGAAGGTTACAATGAGCAGTTCTTC. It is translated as CASSPGAAGEGYNEQFF.

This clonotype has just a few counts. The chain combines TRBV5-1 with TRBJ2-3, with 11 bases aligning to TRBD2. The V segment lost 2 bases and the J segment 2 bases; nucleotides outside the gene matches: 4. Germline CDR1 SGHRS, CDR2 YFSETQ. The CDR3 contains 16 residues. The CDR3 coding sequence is TGCGCCAGCAGCTTACTAGCGGGAGACCCCACAGATACGCAGTATTTT. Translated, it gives CASSLLAGDPTDTQYF.

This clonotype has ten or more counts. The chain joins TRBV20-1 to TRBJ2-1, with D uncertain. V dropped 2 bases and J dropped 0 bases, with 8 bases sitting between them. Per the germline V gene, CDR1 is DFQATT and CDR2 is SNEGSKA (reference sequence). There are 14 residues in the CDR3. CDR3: CSARPDASYNEQFF. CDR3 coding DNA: TGCAGTGCTAGACCGGACGCCTCCTACAATGAGCAGTTCTTC.

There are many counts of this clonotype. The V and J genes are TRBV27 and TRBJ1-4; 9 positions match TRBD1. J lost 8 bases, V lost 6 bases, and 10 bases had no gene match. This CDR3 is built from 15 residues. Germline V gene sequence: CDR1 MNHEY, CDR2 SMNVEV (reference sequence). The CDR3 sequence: CASRGWDREREKLFF. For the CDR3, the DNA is TGTGCCAGCAGGGGATGGGACAGGGAAAGAGAAAAACTGTTTTTT.

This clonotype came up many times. The CDR3 nucleotides are TGTGCCAGCAGCATAAGCAGACAAGAGACCCAGTACTTC. As protein: CASSISRQETQYF. The chain carries TRBV7-2 and TRBJ2-5; no definite D call. This CDR3 spans 13 amino acids. V shed 5 bases and J shed 2 bases, with 9 bases lying between them. Germline V lookup: CDR1 SGHTA, CDR2 FQGNSA. Drawing the rest from reference TRBV7-2 and TRBJ2-5, the complete variable domain is GAGVSQSPSNKVTEKGKDVELRCDPISGHTALYWYRQSLGQGLEFLIYFQGNSAPDKSGLPSDRFSAERTGGSVSTLTIQRTQQEDSAVYLCASSISRQETQYFGPGTRLLVL.

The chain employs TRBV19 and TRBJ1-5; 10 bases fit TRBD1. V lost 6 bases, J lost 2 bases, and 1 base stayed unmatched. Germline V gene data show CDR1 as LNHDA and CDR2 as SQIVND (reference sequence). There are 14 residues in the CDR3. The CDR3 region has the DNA TGTGCCAGTAGGGGGACAGGGGGCAATCAGCCCCAGCATTTT. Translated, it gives CASRGTGGNQPQHF.

The CDR3 DNA reads as TGTGCCAGCAGCCACCCGAGCGGGATGGGAAACACCATATATTTT. The encoded protein is CASSHPSGMGNTIYF. The genes are TRBV7-9 and TRBJ1-3; D remains ambiguous. V was cut by 5 bases and J by 4 bases, with 15 bases left in between. The CDR3 consists of 15 residues. Germline lookup yields CDR1 SEHNR and CDR2 FQNEAQ (reference sequence).

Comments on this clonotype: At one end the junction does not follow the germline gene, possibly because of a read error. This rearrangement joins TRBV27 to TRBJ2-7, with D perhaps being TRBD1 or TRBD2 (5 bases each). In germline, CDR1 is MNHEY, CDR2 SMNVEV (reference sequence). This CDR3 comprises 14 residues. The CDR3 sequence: CASGLGDGSYDQYF. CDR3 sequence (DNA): TGTGCCAGCGGTTTGGGGGACGGTTCCTACGATCAGTACTTC.

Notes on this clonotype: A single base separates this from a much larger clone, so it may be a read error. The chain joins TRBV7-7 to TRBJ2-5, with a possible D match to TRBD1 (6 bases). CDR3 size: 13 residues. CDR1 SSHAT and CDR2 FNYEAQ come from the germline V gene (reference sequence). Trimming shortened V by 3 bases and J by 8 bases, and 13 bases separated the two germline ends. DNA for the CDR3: TGTGCCAGCAGCTTCGCCAGGGGAGATACCCAGTACTTC. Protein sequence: CASSFARGDTQYF.

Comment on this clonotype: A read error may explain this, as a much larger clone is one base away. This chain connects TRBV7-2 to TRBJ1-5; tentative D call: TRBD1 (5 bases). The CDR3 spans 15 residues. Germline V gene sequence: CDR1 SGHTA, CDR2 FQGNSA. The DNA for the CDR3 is TGTGCCAGCAGTCTAGACAGCCCGACCAATCAGCCCAAGCATTTT. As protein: CASSLDSPTNQPKHF.

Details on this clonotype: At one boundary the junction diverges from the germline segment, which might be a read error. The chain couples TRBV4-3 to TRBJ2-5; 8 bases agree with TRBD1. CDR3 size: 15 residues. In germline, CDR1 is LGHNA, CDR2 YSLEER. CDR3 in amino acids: CANSQVYRGQETQYF. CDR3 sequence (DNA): TGCGCCAACAGCCAAGTCTACAGGGGGCAAGAGACCCAGTACTTC.

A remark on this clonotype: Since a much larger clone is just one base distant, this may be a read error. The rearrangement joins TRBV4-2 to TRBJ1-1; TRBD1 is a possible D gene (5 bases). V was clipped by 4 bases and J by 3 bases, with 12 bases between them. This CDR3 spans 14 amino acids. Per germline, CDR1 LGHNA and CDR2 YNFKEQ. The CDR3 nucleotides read TGTGCCAGCAGCCTAAACAGGATGGACACTGAAGCTTTCTTT. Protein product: CASSLNRMDTEAFF.

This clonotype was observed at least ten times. The CDR3 spells CASSEGRTQETQYF. CDR3 coding DNA: TGTGCCAGCAGTGAGGGACGGACCCAAGAGACCCAGTACTTC. The rearrangement links TRBV6-1 to TRBJ2-5, with D tentatively TRBD1 or TRBD2 (5 bases each). Trimming pared 3 bases from V and 1 base from J, leaving 9 bases between. The CDR3 runs to 14 residues. The germline V gene has CDR1 MNHNS and CDR2 SASEGT.

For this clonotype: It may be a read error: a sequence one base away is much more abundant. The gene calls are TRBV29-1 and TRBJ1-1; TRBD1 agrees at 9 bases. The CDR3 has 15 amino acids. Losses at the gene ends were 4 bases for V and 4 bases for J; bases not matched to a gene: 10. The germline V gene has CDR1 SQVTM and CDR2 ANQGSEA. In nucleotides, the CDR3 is TGCAGCGTTGTGGGGACAGGGAGGGGTCGCACTGAAGCTTTCTTT. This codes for CSVVGTGRGRTEAFF.